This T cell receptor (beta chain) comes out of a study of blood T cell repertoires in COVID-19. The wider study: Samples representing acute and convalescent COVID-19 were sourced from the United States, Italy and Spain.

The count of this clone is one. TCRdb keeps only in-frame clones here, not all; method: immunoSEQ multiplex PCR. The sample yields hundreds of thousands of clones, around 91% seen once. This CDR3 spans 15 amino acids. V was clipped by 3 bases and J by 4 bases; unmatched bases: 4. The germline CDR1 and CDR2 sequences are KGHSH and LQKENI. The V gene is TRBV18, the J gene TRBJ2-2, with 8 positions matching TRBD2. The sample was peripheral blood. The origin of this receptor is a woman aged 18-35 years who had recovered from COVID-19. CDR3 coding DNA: TGTGCCAGCTCACCCGGACTAGCTTTCACCGGGGAGCTGTTTTTT. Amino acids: CASSPGLAFTGELFF.